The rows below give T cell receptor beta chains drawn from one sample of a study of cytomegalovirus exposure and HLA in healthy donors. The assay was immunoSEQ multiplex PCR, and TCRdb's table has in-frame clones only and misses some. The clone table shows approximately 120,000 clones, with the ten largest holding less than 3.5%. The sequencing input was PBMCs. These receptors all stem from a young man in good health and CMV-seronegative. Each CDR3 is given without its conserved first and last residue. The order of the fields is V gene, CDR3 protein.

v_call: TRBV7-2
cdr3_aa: ASSSDRESDTQY

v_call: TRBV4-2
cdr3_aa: ASSRGGDPTNEQF

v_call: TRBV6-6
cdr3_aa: ASSYPGPGGTDTQY

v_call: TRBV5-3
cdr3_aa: ARSNDLAATPSTGELF

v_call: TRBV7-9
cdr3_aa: ASSAGGIEAF

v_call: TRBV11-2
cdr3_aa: ASSGAGGEQY

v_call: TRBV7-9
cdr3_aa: ASSLGTSGWIYEQY

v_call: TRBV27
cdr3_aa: ASSFWGGAIEKLF

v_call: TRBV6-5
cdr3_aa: ASTGTAFTGELF

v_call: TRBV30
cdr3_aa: AWGPWRGQQY

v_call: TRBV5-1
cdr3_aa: ASSLQGQGRYTEAF

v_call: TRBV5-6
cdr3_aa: ASSGDGGGDTQY

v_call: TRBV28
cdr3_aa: ASSLRGRDEQY

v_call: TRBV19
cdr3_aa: ASNPLSSTEAF

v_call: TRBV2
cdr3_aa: ASNTGTYEQY

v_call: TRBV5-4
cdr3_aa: ASSLAAGRRNTGELF

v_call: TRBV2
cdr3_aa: ASSEIRGPEQY